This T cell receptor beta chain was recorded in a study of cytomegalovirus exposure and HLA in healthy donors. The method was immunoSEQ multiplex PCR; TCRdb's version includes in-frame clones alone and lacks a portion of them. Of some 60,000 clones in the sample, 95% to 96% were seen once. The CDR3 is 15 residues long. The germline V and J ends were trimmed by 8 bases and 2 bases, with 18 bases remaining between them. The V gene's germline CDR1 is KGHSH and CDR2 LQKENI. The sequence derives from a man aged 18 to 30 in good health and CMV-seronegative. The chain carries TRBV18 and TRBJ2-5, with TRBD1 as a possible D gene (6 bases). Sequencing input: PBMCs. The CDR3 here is CASARQGQKQETQYF. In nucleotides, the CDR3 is TGTGCCAGCGCCCGCCAGGGGCAGAAACAAGAGACCCAGTACTTC.